A selection of T cell receptor beta chains follows, all from one sample in a study of beta chain features in type 1 diabetes. Generated by immunoSEQ multiplex PCR, the TCRdb table keeps only in-frame clones and is missing some. The sample has hundreds of thousands of clones, about 14% seen once. Sample: naive CD4+ T cells from blood. The receptors were gathered from a man aged 18 to 30 in good health. CDR3s leave out the opening cysteine and the closing phenylalanine or tryptophan. Fields, in order: V gene, D gene, J gene, CDR3 protein. A D gene is named only where the DNA matches it firmly.

TRBV2	TRBD2	TRBJ2-3	ASRPRTSGGDTQY
TRBV14	NA	TRBJ1-5	ASSRRSSGQTNQPQH
TRBV18	NA	TRBJ2-1	ASSPLIQHDEQF
TRBV11-2	NA	TRBJ1-4	ASSWPGFATNEKLF
TRBV10-3	TRBD2	TRBJ2-3	AISGTSGISDTQY
TRBV7-3	TRBD2	TRBJ2-1	ASSAGTSGSNEQF
TRBV19	TRBD1	TRBJ2-7	ASSRPGQWDEQY
TRBV18	NA	TRBJ1-1	ASSPPSMNTEAF
TRBV7-3	NA	TRBJ2-7	ASSLGRGYEQY
TRBV10-3	NA	TRBJ2-1	AISDRAGLTYNEQF
TRBV5-4	NA	TRBJ2-1	ASSGTGTRFNEQF
TRBV27	TRBD1	TRBJ1-2	ASSLRAGQGPYGYT
TRBV5-1	TRBD2	TRBJ2-5	ASSQQPRGSGYQETQY
TRBV19	TRBD1	TRBJ2-7	ASSSPGTGSSYEQY
TRBV9	NA	TRBJ2-3	ASSVDGRFTDTQY
TRBV7-8	NA	TRBJ1-2	ASGTQNYGYT
TRBV2	TRBD2	TRBJ2-1	ASSELAGRDEQF
TRBV5-8	TRBD2	TRBJ2-1	ASSSRTSGGSEF
TRBV11-1	NA	TRBJ1-2	ASSSSSAWGGYT
TRBV7-2	NA	TRBJ2-5	ASSSGLTQETQY
TRBV6-5	NA	TRBJ2-1	ASSADQVQEQF
TRBV16	TRBD1	TRBJ2-5	ASSQSGTGVTQY
TRBV5-1	TRBD1	TRBJ2-7	ASAGTGTYEQY
TRBV6-5	NA	TRBJ2-5	ASRGKTQY
TRBV4-2	NA	TRBJ1-6	ASSQDRVVDNSPLH
TRBV7-2	NA	TRBJ1-2	ASSSSKIGYT
TRBV6-1	NA	TRBJ2-3	ASSEAKVDTQY
TRBV15	NA	TRBJ2-1	ATSRDKGVPGSAYNEQF
TRBV7-2	TRBD1	TRBJ2-1	ASSLFGTEYNEQF
TRBV5-4	TRBD1	TRBJ2-2	ASSLAQGANTGELF
TRBV7-2	TRBD1	TRBJ1-4	ASSRRQGEGEKLF
TRBV28	NA	TRBJ1-2	ATTPGQGYT
TRBV4-3	NA	TRBJ2-5	ASSQGGNQETQY
TRBV7-3	TRBD1	TRBJ1-2	ASSFTGGPYGYT
TRBV18	NA	TRBJ2-3	ASSPLPMVPDTQY
TRBV28	TRBD1	TRBJ2-7	ASSSKGQQPT
TRBV15	NA	TRBJ1-1	ATSYTERGEEAF
TRBV7-2	NA	TRBJ1-3	ASSLGSDSGNTIY
TRBV5-1	NA	TRBJ2-1	ASSKGPLYNEQF
TRBV18	NA	TRBJ2-7	ASSPGQGEGEQY
TRBV7-2	NA	TRBJ1-1	ASNPGMAMNTEAF
TRBV7-3	NA	TRBJ2-1	ASSRNSRQSSYNEQF
TRBV9	TRBD1	TRBJ2-7	ASSVVGDRAYEQY
TRBV4-3	NA	TRBJ2-7	ASSQEVGTYEQY
TRBV2	NA	TRBJ2-1	ASSGTRVEQF
TRBV15	NA	TRBJ2-1	ATSTALAAEQF
TRBV14	NA	TRBJ2-1	ASSRVSGPYNEQF
TRBV7-3	NA	TRBJ1-1	ASSPTDGLNTEAF
TRBV5-1	NA	TRBJ2-7	ASSPHI
TRBV20-1	NA	TRBJ2-1	SATLPHEQF
TRBV4-3	NA	TRBJ1-5	ASSQDGWQTSNQPQH
TRBV7-9	NA	TRBJ2-1	ASSLVWSSYNEQF
TRBV7-2	TRBD2	TRBJ2-2	ASSPTSSGELF
TRBV9	NA	TRBJ2-7	ASSSPSYEQY
TRBV7-2	TRBD1	TRBJ1-1	ASSLRSPRGTEAF
TRBV9	NA	TRBJ2-3	ASSVASADTQY
TRBV27	NA	TRBJ1-2	ASSPKGVFGYT
TRBV30	NA	TRBJ1-2	AWTPDGGVGYGYT
TRBV4-1	TRBD1	TRBJ2-2	ASSQAPGTGGLWGRATGELF
TRBV28	TRBD1	TRBJ2-7	ASSLGQGEQY